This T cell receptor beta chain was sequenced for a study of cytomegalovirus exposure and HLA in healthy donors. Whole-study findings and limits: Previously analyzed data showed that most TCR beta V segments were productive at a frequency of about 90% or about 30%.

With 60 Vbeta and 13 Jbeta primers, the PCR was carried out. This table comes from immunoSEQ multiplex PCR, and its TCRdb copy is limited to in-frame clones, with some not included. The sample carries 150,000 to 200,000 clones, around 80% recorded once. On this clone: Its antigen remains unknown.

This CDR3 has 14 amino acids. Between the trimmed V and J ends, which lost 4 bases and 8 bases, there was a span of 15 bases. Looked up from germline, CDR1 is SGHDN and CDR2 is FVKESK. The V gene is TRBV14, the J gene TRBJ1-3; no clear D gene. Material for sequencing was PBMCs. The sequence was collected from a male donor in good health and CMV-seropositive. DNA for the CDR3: TGTGCCAGCAGCCCCTTTCGGTCCCAAGACACCATATATTTT. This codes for CASSPFRSQDTIYF.